These 32 T cell receptor beta chains were all obtained from the same sample, sequenced in a study of spatial heterogeneity in lung cancer. Study-wide results and limits: Expanded alpha and beta TCR counts within tumors tracked tumor mutation counts.

Their cognate antigens are unknown. Specified time point: sample taken at primary tumor resection. Each CDR3 protein is one row after TCRdb ran MiXCR on the 5' RACE reads. The table lists around 6,000 distinct CDR3 sequences, about 1.5% of them singletons, with approximately 9.4% in the top ten. The sample here was lung tumor tissue, taken at surgery. All receptors come from a male donor with early-stage non-small cell lung cancer.

This clonotype showed up many times. The J gene is TRBJ1-2, the V gene TRBV5-6, with D possibly being TRBD1 (5 bases). This CDR3 has 15 amino acids. The germline gives CDR1 SGHDT, CDR2 YYEEEE. Between the trimmed V and J ends, which lost 0 bases and 4 bases, there was a span of 13 bases. The CDR3 loop is CASSLAAGDRYGYTF. The CDR3 DNA reads as TGTGCCAGCAGCTTGGCCGCGGGGGATCGCTATGGCTACACCTTC.

This clonotype showed up many times. The rearrangement links TRBV20-1 to TRBJ1-4, with D perhaps TRBD1 (6 bases). Germline CDR1 reads DFQATT; CDR2 reads SNEGSKA (reference sequence). There are 18 residues in the CDR3. V dropped 0 bases and J dropped 0 bases, with 17 bases sitting between them. CDR3 sequence: CSARDPRGRESTNEKLFF. CDR3 sequence (DNA): TGCAGTGCTAGAGATCCCCGGGGGCGGGAATCAACTAATGAAAAACTGTTTTTT.

By proportion, this clonotype is medium-sized. This rearrangement joins TRBV19 to TRBJ2-2; 7 positions match TRBD1. The CDR3 is 15 amino acids. V lost 8 bases to trimming and J lost 5 bases; unmatched junction nucleotides: 11. Germline V gene lookup returns CDR1 LNHDA and CDR2 SQIVND (reference sequence). The DNA for the CDR3 is TGTGCCAGTCTGCTCCGGGACAGCCTGACCGGGGAGCTGTTTTTT. It specifies CASLLRDSLTGELFF.

This clonotype is judged medium-sized. The V and J genes are TRBV11-2 and TRBJ2-1; weak D call: TRBD2 (5 bases). Germline CDR1 is SGHAT and CDR2 is FQNNGV. Trimming shortened V by 1 base and J by 13 bases, and 14 bases separated the two germline ends. This CDR3 has 13 residues. CDR3 residues: CASSLGQRVPQFF. Written as DNA, the CDR3 is TGTGCCAGCAGCTTAGGCCAGAGGGTCCCACAGTTCTTC.

This clonotype was observed at least ten times. The chain recombines TRBV18 with TRBJ1-2, with no clear D. The germline V gene encodes CDR1 KGHSH and CDR2 LQKENI. This CDR3 has 17 residues. The V end was cut by 0 bases, the J end by 3 bases, with 17 bases between. CDR3 DNA: TGTGCCAGCTCACCACCAAGCATAGAGGGAATGTACTATGGCTACACCTTC. Amino acid sequence: CASSPPSIEGMYYGYTF.

This clonotype is labeled medium-sized (0.01 to 0.1%). V is TRBV20-1 and J is TRBJ2-7, with D possibly being TRBD2 (6 bases). The CDR3 length is 16 residues. The germline V and J ends were trimmed by 5 bases and 1 base, with 21 bases remaining between them. Germline assignment: CDR1 DFQATT and CDR2 SNEGSKA (reference sequence). This chain's CDR3 is CSAVNSGTLASYEQYF. CDR3 in DNA: TGCAGTGCTGTCAATTCCGGGACTCTAGCTTCCTACGAGCAGTACTTC.

This clonotype has a count of ten or more. The chain has TRBV20-1 and TRBJ2-7; 9 nucleotides match TRBD1. The V gene's germline CDR1 is DFQATT and CDR2 SNEGSKA (reference sequence). J lost 5 bases, V lost 4 bases, and 6 bases had no gene match. The CDR3 loop spans 13 amino acids. The CDR3 sequence: CSATGTGINEQYF. CDR3 nucleotides: TGCAGTGCTACCGGGACAGGGATAAACGAGCAGTACTTC.

This clonotype was seen repeatedly, ten times or more. V gene TRBV6-2 or TRBV6-3 combines with J gene TRBJ1-1; D perhaps matches TRBD1 (5 bases). This CDR3 contains 14 residues. V lost 4 bases to trimming and J lost 0 bases, with 9 bases between them. Germline CDR1 MNHEY, CDR2 SVGEGT. Here the CDR3 reads CASSFGGMNTEAFF. The DNA of the CDR3 is TGTGCCAGCAGTTTTGGGGGGATGAACACTGAAGCTTTCTTT.

As regards this clonotype: A junction boundary mismatches the germline segment, possibly from a read error. The gene calls are TRBV7-9 and TRBJ2-2, with D possibly being TRBD1 (6 bases). This CDR3 has 16 amino acids. The germline V gene has CDR1 SEHNR and CDR2 FQNEAQ (reference sequence). Here the CDR3 reads CERRRIGKGEKGERGF. Here the CDR3 DNA reads TGTGAAAGAAGAAGAATAGGGAAAGGGGAAAAAGGGGAGAGGGGGTTT.

By proportion, this clonotype is medium-sized. The chain has TRBV7-9 and TRBJ2-6, with D perhaps TRBD1 (5 bases). Trimming took 0 bases from V and 0 from J, leaving 12 bases between them. The CDR3 runs to 18 residues. Per the germline V gene, CDR1 is SEHNR and CDR2 is FQNEAQ (reference sequence). CDR3 nucleotides: TGTGCCAGCAGCTTAGCGGGCGAACAGGACTCTGGGGCCAACGTCCTGACTTTC. This translates into CASSLAGEQDSGANVLTF.

The V gene is TRBV6-5, the J gene TRBJ2-7; TRBD1 matches at 8 bases. This CDR3 has 16 amino acids. Germline values: CDR1 MNHEY, CDR2 SVGAGI. V lost 8 bases and J lost 0; bases outside the gene matches: 12. CDR3 loop: CASVKGRQGSSYEQYF. The CDR3 DNA reads as TGTGCCAGCGTTAAGGGGCGACAGGGGAGCTCCTACGAGCAGTACTTC.

This clonotype was counted many times. The chain recombines TRBV27 with TRBJ2-7, with D perhaps TRBD2 (6 bases). In germline, CDR1 is MNHEY, CDR2 SMNVEV (reference sequence). The CDR3 has 15 amino acids. Trimming removed 0 bases from V and 1 base from J, with 10 bases in between. The CDR3: CASSLSREASYEQYF. CDR3 DNA sequence: TGTGCCAGCAGTTTATCCAGGGAGGCTTCCTACGAGCAGTACTTC.

By sample fraction, this clonotype is medium-sized. The chain employs TRBV5-1 and TRBJ1-1, with D unresolved. Germline values: CDR1 SGHRS, CDR2 YFSETQ. CDR3 length equals 13 residues. Trimming left V 0 bases short and J 3 bases short, with 6 bases between. The chain's CDR3 is CASSLAGDTEAFF. In nucleotides, the CDR3 is TGCGCCAGCAGCTTGGCTGGGGACACTGAAGCTTTCTTT.

This clonotype was detected only once. This may arise from a read error, as a much more abundant clone is one base away. The CDR3 end shows no conserved phenylalanine or tryptophan, and so a read error is likely. This chain uses TRBV13 with TRBJ1-1; D not certain. Deletions cut 2 bases from V and 10 bases from J, with 11 bases between. The germline CDR1 and CDR2 sequences are PRHDT and FYEKMQ (reference sequence). CDR3 length: 12 residues. The CDR3 region has the DNA TGTGCCAGCAGCTTAAAAAGGACGGTAGCTTTCCTT. This codes for CASSLKRTVAFL.

This clonotype has at least ten counts. The rearrangement uses TRBV7-3 and TRBJ1-1, with D perhaps TRBD1 (5 bases). The V gene's germline CDR1 is SGHTA and CDR2 FQGTGA. The CDR3 loop spans 14 amino acids. Trimming left V 2 bases short and J 5 bases short, with 12 bases between. The DNA for the CDR3 is TGTGCCAGCAGCTTATTGGGGGGTGGTACTGAAGCTTTCTTT. This translates into CASSLLGGGTEAFF.

This clonotype ranks as medium-sized. J is TRBJ2-7 and V is TRBV3-1; 8 positions agree with TRBD2. The CDR3 is made up of 13 amino acids. Looked up from germline, CDR1 is LGHDT and CDR2 is YNNKEL (reference sequence). The J segment lost 11 bases and the V segment lost 4 bases, leaving 10 bases of the junction unmatched. CDR3 region: CASSPLSSGGEYF. The CDR3 coding sequence is TGTGCCAGCAGCCCGCTCTCCTCGGGGGGGGAGTACTTC.

This clonotype was seen many times. This chain uses TRBV29-1 with TRBJ1-1, with 9 bases identical to TRBD1. Germline assignment: CDR1 SQVTM and CDR2 ANQGSEA. Trimming took 6 bases from V and 4 from J; bases not matched to a gene: 9. This CDR3 has 14 amino acids. The CDR3 loop reads CSVSFRTGVTEAFF. CDR3 nucleotide sequence: TGCAGCGTCTCCTTTCGGACAGGGGTCACTGAAGCTTTCTTT.

There are many counts of this clonotype. V gene TRBV20-1 combines with J gene TRBJ2-1, with 7 bases fitting TRBD2. In germline, CDR1 is DFQATT, CDR2 SNEGSKA (reference sequence). Trimming at V came to 6 bases and at J to 5 bases, leaving 7 bases not matched to a gene. The CDR3 loop spans 13 amino acids. The CDR3 nucleotides are TGCAGTGCCCCGGGGGGTCTGCACAATGAGCAGTTCTTC. This encodes CSAPGGLHNEQFF.

In this sample, this clonotype turned up many times. V usage is TRBV20-1 and J usage is TRBJ2-3, with TRBD2 identical over 8 bases. Germline V gene sequence: CDR1 DFQATT, CDR2 SNEGSKA (reference sequence). Germline trimming cut 3 bases from V and 2 bases from J; bases unmatched to any gene: 4. This CDR3 is 14 amino acids long. CDR3 DNA: TGCAGTGCTAGGGACGGGGGGGCCACAGATACGCAGTATTTT. As protein: CSARDGGATDTQYF.

This clonotype was seen ten or more times. The chain combines TRBV27 with TRBJ2-7; TRBD2 matches 8 bases. The germline V gene encodes CDR1 MNHEY and CDR2 SMNVEV (reference sequence). The CDR3 contains 14 residues. V trimming: 0 bases; J trimming: 4 bases; junction bases outside the gene matches: 2. The CDR3 loop is CASSLSSGGYEQYF. CDR3 coding DNA: TGTGCCAGCAGTTTATCAAGCGGGGGTTACGAGCAGTACTTC.

By share, this clonotype ranks as medium-sized. The chain carries TRBV2 and TRBJ1-1; no firm D call. V was shortened by 4 bases and J by 0 bases, with 3 bases between the two germline ends. The germline V gene encodes CDR1 SNHLY and CDR2 FYNNEI. The CDR3 spans 12 residues. The DNA for the CDR3 is TGTGCCAGCAGTGCCATGAACACTGAAGCTTTCTTT. Protein sequence: CASSAMNTEAFF.

This clonotype came up many times. The chain couples TRBV5-6 to TRBJ2-1; 9 bases align to TRBD1. CDR3 length equals 13 residues. With V trimmed by 5 bases and J by 7 bases, 4 bases remained unmatched. The germline gives CDR1 SGHDT, CDR2 YYEEEE. In DNA form, the CDR3 reads TGTGCCAGCAGACAGGGGACAGGGAATGAGCAGTTCTTC. Its translation is CASRQGTGNEQFF.

In this sample, this clonotype is medium-sized. The chain couples TRBV5-1 to TRBJ1-1, with D possibly TRBD1 on 5 matching bases. Germline assignment: CDR1 SGHRS and CDR2 YFSETQ. Trimming shortened V by 3 bases and J by 4 bases, and 22 bases separated the two germline ends. The CDR3 totals 17 residues. Written as DNA, the CDR3 is TGCGCCAGCAGCTCCAGAGTGATTTTCGCGGGGGGCACTGAAGCTTTCTTT. It specifies CASSSRVIFAGGTEAFF.

This clonotype appeared many times. The rearrangement joins TRBV6-5 to TRBJ1-2; D possibly corresponds to TRBD1 (6 bases). This CDR3 contains 13 residues. V lost 9 bases to trimming and J lost 5 bases, with 16 bases between them. CDR1 and CDR2 (germline): MNHEY, SVGAGI. The CDR3 sequence is CASTGSLLYGYTF. The CDR3, as DNA: TGTGCCAGTACAGGGTCCCTCTTATATGGCTACACCTTC.

This clonotype was seen more than once but under ten times. In nucleotides, the CDR3 is TGTGCCAGTTCATTAGCGGGGGGCCCCTTCACGCAGTATTTT. Protein: CASSLAGGPFTQYF. J is TRBJ2-3 and V is TRBV28, with 10 bases aligning to TRBD2. V shed 9 bases, J shed 9 bases, and the junction held 12 bases outside the gene matches. Germline assignment: CDR1 MDHEN and CDR2 SYDVKM. This CDR3 region has 14 residues.

Judged by abundance, this clonotype is medium-sized. V and J are TRBV19 and TRBJ1-2, with D perhaps TRBD1 (6 bases). In germline, CDR1 is LNHDA, CDR2 SQIVND (reference sequence). The CDR3 runs to 16 residues. V lost 1 base and J 0 bases, leaving 12 bases between the germline ends. CDR3 bases: TGTGCCAGTAGTATAGTCCAGGGGCGAGCTAACTATGGCTACACCTTC. It is translated as CASSIVQGRANYGYTF.

This clonotype was seen ten or more times. The CDR3 sequence is CSASPSGRPLYEQYF. CDR3 nucleotide sequence: TGCAGTGCTTCCCCTAGCGGGAGGCCCCTCTACGAGCAGTACTTC. The chain links TRBV20-1 to TRBJ2-7; 11 bases agree with TRBD2. The CDR3 length is 15 residues. Germline V gene sequence: CDR1 DFQATT, CDR2 SNEGSKA (reference sequence). V trimming: 5 bases; J trimming: 3 bases; junction bases outside the gene matches: 9.

This clonotype is termed large. The chain carries TRBV5-4 and TRBJ2-2; 8 bases map to TRBD1. With 2 bases clipped from V and 5 bases from J, the junction kept 5 bases outside the gene matches. The CDR3 contains 15 residues. Germline V gene sequence: CDR1 SGHNT, CDR2 YYREEE (reference sequence). CDR3 sequence: CASSLGQGNTGELFF. The CDR3 bases are TGTGCCAGCAGCTTAGGACAGGGAAATACCGGGGAGCTGTTTTTT.

This clonotype is medium-sized by share. The chain links TRBV3-1 to TRBJ2-7, with D unclear. Germline CDR1 LGHDT, CDR2 YNNKEL (reference sequence). V lost 0 bases and J 5 bases, leaving 11 bases between the germline ends. The CDR3 covers 14 residues. The CDR3 reads CASSQEALRHEQYF. As DNA, the CDR3 is TGTGCCAGCAGCCAAGAGGCACTCCGCCACGAGCAGTACTTC.

The table lists this clonotype with many counts. V usage is TRBV3-1 and J usage is TRBJ2-1; 7 bases line up with TRBD2. The ends lost 4 bases at V and 7 bases at J; junction bases unmatched: 16. This CDR3 has 17 residues. CDR1 LGHDT and CDR2 YNNKEL come from the germline V gene (reference sequence). The CDR3 protein is CASSRTTGRETWNEQFF. The DNA for the CDR3 is TGTGCCAGCAGCCGCACCACGGGGCGGGAGACGTGGAATGAGCAGTTCTTC.

This clonotype was picked up many times. The rearrangement joins TRBV10-3 to TRBJ2-5; D might be TRBD1 or TRBD2, each matching 6 bases. Trimming left V 4 bases short and J 5 bases short, with 14 bases between. The CDR3 covers 14 residues. The germline CDR1 and CDR2 sequences are ENHRY and SYGVKD. Here the CDR3 DNA reads TGTGCCATCAGTGGGAGCGGAGGGGGGGAGACCCAGTACTTC. It is translated as CAISGSGGGETQYF.

In its sample, this clonotype ranks as medium-sized. The chain carries TRBV7-9 and TRBJ2-7; no reliable D call. Trimming removed 5 bases at V and 0 bases at J, with 11 bases between. This CDR3 is 14 amino acids long. Germline CDR1 and CDR2: SEHNR and FQNEAQ (reference sequence). The CDR3 sequence: CASSPVASSYEQYF. The CDR3 DNA reads TGTGCCAGCAGCCCCGTGGCCAGCTCCTACGAGCAGTACTTC.